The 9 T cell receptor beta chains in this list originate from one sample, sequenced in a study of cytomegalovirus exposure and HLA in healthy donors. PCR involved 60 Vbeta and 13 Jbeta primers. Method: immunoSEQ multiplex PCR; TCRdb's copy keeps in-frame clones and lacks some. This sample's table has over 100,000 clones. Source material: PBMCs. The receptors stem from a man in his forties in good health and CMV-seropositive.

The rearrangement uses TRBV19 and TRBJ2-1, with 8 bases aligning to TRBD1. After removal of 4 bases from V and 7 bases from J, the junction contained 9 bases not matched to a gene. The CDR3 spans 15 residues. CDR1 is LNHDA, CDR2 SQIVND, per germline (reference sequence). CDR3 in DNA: TGTGCCAGTAGTAGGACAGGGATTCGGACGAATGAGCAGTTCTTC. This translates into CASSRTGIRTNEQFF.

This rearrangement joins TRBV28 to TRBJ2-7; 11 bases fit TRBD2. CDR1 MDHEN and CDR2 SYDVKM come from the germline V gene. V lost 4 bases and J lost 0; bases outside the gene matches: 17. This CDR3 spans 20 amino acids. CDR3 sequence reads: CASSYYDPRTSGLSSYEQYF. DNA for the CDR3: TGTGCCAGCAGTTACTATGACCCCAGGACTAGCGGGTTGAGCTCCTACGAGCAGTACTTC.

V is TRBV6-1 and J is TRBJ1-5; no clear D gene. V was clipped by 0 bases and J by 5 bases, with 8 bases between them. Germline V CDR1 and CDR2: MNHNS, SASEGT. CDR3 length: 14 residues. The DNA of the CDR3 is TGTGCCAGCAGTGAAGCGCGAGGGTATCAGCCCCAGCATTTT. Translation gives CASSEARGYQPQHF.

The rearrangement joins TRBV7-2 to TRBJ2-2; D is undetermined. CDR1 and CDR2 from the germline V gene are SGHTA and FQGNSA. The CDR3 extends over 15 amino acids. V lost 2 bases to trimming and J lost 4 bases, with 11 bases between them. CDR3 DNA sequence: TGTGCCAGCAGCTTAATCGGTCGCGGCACCGGGGAGCTGTTTTTT. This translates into CASSLIGRGTGELFF.

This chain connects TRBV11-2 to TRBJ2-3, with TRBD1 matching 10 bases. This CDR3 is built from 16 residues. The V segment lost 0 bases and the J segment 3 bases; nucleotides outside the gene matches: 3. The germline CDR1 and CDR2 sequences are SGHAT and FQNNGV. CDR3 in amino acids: CASSLEGQGRTDTQYF. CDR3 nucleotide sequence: TGTGCCAGCAGCTTAGAGGGACAGGGGAGAACAGATACGCAGTATTTT.

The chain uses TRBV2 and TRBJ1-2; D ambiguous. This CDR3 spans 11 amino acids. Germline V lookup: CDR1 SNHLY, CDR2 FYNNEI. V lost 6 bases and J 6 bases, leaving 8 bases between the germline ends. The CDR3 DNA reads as TGTGCCAGCAGGCAGGTTGATGGCTACACCTTC. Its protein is CASRQVDGYTF.

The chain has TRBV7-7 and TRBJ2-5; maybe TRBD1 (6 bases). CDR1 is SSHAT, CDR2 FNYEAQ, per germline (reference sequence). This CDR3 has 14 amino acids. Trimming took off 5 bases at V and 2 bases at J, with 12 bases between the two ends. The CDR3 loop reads CASSLRTEQETQYF. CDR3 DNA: TGTGCCAGCAGCCTCCGGACAGAGCAAGAGACCCAGTACTTC.

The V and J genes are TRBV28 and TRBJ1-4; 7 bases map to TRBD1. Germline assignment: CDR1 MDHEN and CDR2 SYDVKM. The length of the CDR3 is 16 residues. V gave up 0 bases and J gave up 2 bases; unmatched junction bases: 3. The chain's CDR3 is CASSLWTGSTNEKLFF. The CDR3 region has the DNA TGTGCCAGCAGTTTATGGACAGGGTCTACTAATGAAAAACTGTTTTTT.

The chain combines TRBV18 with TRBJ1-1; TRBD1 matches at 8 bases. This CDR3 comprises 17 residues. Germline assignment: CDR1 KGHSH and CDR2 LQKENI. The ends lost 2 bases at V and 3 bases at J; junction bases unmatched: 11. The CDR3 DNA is TGTGCCAGCTCACCATCCCAGGGGGCCATCGGGCACACTGAAGCTTTCTTT. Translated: CASSPSQGAIGHTEAFF.